The rows below give T cell receptor beta chains drawn from one sample of a study of blood T cell repertoires in COVID-19. Using immunoSEQ multiplex PCR, the repertoire was profiled, and TCRdb retains in-frame clones only, with some absent. The table lists roughly 20,000 clones, 87% of them singletons. Sample: peripheral blood. All receptors come from a human donor in a cohort sampled during active COVID-19. The donor label of this sample is uncertain. Each CDR3 is given with its conserved first and last residue. A D gene is named only where the DNA matches it firmly. Size is stated for part of the rows, as once, few or many counts, or as a class when the clone is expanded.

v_gene,abundance,j_gene,d_gene,CDR3aa,CDR3nt
TRBV4-1,NA,TRBJ2-3,TRBD2,CASSTPRGLAGPNTDTQYF,TGCGCCAGCAGCACACCCAGAGGACTAGCGGGCCCAAACACAGATACGCAGTATTTT
TRBV5-5,NA,TRBJ1-6,TRBD1,CASSTAGTGSSPLHF,TGTGCCAGCAGCACGGCCGGGACAGGGTCTTCACCCCTCCACTTT
TRBV19,NA,TRBJ2-5,TRBD1,CASSMPGGETQYF,TGTGCCAGTAGTATGCCAGGGGGTGAGACCCAGTACTTC
TRBV7-2,NA,TRBJ2-3,NA,CASSYLGRGGYF,TGTGCCAGCAGCTACCTGGGGCGGGGAGGGTATTTT
TRBV2,NA,TRBJ2-3,TRBD1,CASSADRGDTQYF,TGTGCCAGCAGTGCGGACAGGGGAGATACGCAGTATTTT
TRBV5-4,NA,TRBJ2-7,TRBD2,CASSLGSGGLPYEQYF,TGTGCCAGCAGCTTGGGGTCGGGGGGTCTCCCCTACGAGCAGTACTTC
TRBV6-6,NA,TRBJ2-1,TRBD1,CASSSDRVGEQFF,TGTGCCAGCAGTTCTGACAGGGTCGGTGAGCAGTTCTTC
TRBV5-1,NA,TRBJ1-2,TRBD1,CASSRSTTGGENSYTF,TGCGCCAGCAGCAGAAGTACGACAGGGGGCGAAAACAGCTACACCTTC
TRBV5-1,once,TRBJ1-4,NA,CASSSRQSGAAVEKLFF,TGCGCCAGCAGTTCAAGACAATCAGGGGCGGCGGTTGAAAAACTGTTTTTT
TRBV10-3,once,TRBJ1-4,NA,CAISESGTLGEKLFF,TGTGCCATCAGTGAGTCCGGGACATTGGGGGAAAAACTGTTTTTT
TRBV5-1,NA,TRBJ1-2,NA,CASSRDFGYGYTF,TGCGCCAGCAGTCGGGACTTTGGCTATGGCTACACCTTC
TRBV5-1,NA,TRBJ2-1,NA,CASSQQGGAYNEQFF,TGCGCCAGCAGTCAGCAAGGCGGGGCCTACAATGAGCAGTTCTTC
TRBV10-3,NA,TRBJ1-2,NA,CAISESVGRSGTF,TGTGCCATCAGTGAGTCGGTGGGGCGATCAGGCACCTTC
TRBV5-5,NA,TRBJ1-4,NA,CASSLGGEPNEKLFF,TGTGCCAGCAGCTTGGGCGGGGAGCCTAATGAAAAACTGTTTTTT
TRBV18,few,TRBJ2-3,TRBD2,CASSPGTSGTTDTQYF,TGTGCCAGCTCACCCGGAACTAGCGGGACTACAGATACGCAGTATTTT
TRBV28,NA,TRBJ1-5,NA,CASSLSPGLGSGDQPQHF,TGTGCCAGCAGTTTATCTCCGGGATTAGGTTCGGGGGACCAGCCCCAGCATTTT
TRBV6-5,NA,TRBJ2-7,TRBD1,CASSPDRIVYEQYF,TGTGCCAGCAGTCCGGACAGGATCGTCTACGAGCAGTACTTC
TRBV5-1,NA,TRBJ2-3,NA,CASSLGTPGTDTQYF,TGCGCCAGCAGCCTCGGGACTCCGGGCACAGATACGCAGTATTTT
TRBV28,NA,TRBJ1-1,NA,CASSPAGGDGEAFF,TGTGCCAGCAGTCCCGCGGGAGGGGACGGTGAAGCTTTCTTT